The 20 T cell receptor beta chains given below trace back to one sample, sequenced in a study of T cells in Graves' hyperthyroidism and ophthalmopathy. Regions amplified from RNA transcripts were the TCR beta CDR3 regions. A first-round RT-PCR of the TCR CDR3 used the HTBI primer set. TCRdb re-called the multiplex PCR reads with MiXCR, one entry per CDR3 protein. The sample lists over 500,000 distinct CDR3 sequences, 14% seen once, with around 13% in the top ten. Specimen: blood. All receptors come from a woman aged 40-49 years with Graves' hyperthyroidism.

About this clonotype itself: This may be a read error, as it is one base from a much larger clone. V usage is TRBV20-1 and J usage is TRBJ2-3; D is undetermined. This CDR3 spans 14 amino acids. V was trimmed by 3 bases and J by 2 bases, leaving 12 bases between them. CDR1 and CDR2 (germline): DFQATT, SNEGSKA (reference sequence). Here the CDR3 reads CSASPGPHTDTQYF. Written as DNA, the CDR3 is TGCAGTGCTAGCCCTGGGCCGCACACAGATACGCAGTATTTT.

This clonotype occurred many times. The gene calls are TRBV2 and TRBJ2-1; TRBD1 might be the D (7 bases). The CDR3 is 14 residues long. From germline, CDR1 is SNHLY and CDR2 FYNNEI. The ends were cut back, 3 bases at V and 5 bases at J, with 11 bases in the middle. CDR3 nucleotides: TGTGCCAGCAGTGATGACAGGGAGGACAATGAGCAGTTCTTC. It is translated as CASSDDREDNEQFF.

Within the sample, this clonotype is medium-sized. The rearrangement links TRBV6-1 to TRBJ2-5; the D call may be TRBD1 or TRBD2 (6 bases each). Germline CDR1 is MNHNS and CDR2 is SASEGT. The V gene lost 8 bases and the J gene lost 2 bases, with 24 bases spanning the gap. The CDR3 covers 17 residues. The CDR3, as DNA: TGTGCCAGCCGGACACACATCATTAGGGGGAGGCAAGAGACCCAGTACTTC. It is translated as CASRTHIIRGRQETQYF.

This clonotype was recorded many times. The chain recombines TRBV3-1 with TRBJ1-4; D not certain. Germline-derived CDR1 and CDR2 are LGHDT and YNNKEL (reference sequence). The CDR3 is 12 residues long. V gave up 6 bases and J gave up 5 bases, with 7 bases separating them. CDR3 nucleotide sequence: TGTGCCAGCAGTCGCGGAAATGAAAAACTGTTTTTT. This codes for CASSRGNEKLFF.

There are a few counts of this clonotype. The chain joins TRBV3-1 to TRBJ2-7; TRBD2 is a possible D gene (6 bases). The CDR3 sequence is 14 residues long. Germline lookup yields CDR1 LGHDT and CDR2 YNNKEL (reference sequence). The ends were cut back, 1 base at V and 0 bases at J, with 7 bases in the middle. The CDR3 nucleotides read TGTGCCAGCAGCCAAGGGGGGGTCTCCTACGAGCAGTACTTC. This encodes CASSQGGVSYEQYF.

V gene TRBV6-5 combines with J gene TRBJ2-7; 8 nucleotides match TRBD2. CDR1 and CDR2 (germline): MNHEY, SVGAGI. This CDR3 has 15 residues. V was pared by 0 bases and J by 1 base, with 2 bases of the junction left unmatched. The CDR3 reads CASSYSPSGSYEQYF. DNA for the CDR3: TGTGCCAGCAGTTACTCGCCTAGCGGGTCCTACGAGCAGTACTTC.

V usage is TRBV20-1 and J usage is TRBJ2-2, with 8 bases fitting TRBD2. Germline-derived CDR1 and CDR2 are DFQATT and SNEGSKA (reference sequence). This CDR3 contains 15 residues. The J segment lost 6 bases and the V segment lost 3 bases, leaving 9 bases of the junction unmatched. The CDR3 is CSARQQRELPGELFF. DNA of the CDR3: TGCAGTGCTAGGCAGCAGCGGGAGTTACCCGGGGAGCTGTTTTTT.

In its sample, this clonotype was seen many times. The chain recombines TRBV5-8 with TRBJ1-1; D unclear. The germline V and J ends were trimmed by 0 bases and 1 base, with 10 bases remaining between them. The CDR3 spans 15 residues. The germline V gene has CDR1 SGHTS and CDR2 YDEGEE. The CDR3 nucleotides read TGTGCCAGCAGCTTGGTTCAGGCCACGAACACTGAAGCTTTCTTT. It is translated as CASSLVQATNTEAFF.

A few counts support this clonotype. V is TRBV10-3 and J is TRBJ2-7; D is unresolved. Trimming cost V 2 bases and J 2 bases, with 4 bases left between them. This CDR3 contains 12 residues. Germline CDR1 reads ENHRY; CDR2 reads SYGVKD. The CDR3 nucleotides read TGTGCCATCAGTGAGAACCCCTACGAGCAGTACTTC. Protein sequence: CAISENPYEQYF.

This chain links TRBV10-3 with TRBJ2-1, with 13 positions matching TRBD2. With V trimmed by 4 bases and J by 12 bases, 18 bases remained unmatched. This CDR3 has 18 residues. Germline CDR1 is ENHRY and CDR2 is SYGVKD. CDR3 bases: TGTGCCATCAGTGGTGATACAGGACTAGCGGGGGAAACAATGAGGCAGTTCTTC. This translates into CAISGDTGLAGETMRQFF.

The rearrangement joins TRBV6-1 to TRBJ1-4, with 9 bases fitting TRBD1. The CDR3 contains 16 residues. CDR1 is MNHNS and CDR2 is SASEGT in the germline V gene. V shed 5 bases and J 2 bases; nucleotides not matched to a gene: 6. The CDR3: CASSFTGQGTNEKLFF. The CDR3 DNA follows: TGTGCCAGCAGTTTCACCGGACAGGGGACTAATGAAAAACTGTTTTTT.

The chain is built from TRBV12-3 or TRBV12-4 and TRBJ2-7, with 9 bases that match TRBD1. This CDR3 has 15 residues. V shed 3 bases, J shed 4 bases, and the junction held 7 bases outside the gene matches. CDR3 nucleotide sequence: TGTGCCAGCAGTTTCGGGACAGGGTATGGGTACGAGCAGTACTTC. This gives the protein CASSFGTGYGYEQYF.

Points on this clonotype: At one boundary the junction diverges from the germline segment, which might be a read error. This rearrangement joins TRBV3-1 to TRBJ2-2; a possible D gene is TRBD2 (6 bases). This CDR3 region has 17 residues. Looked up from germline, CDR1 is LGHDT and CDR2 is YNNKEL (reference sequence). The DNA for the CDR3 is TGTGCCAGCAGCCCGCCGGATACTATCCTGGCGCCCGGGGGGCTGTTTTTT. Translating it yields CASSPPDTILAPGGLFF.

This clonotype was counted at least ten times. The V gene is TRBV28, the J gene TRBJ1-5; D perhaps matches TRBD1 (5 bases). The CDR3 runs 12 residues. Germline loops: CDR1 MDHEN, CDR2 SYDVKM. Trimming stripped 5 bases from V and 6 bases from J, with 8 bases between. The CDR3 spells CASSEQGQPQHF. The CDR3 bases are TGTGCCAGCAGTGAGCAGGGTCAGCCCCAGCATTTT.

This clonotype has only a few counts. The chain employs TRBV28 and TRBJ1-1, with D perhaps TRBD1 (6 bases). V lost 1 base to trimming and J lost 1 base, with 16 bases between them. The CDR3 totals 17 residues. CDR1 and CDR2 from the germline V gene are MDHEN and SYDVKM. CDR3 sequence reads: CASSLLLRGGTNTEAFF. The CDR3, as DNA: TGTGCCAGCAGTTTATTATTGAGGGGGGGGACGAACACTGAAGCTTTCTTT. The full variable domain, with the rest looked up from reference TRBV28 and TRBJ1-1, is DVKVTQSSRYLVKRTGEKVFLECVQDMDHENMFWYRQDPGLGLRLIYFSYDVKMKEKGDIPEGYSVSREKKERFSLILESASTNQTSMYLCASSLLLRGGTNTEAFFGQGTRLTVV.

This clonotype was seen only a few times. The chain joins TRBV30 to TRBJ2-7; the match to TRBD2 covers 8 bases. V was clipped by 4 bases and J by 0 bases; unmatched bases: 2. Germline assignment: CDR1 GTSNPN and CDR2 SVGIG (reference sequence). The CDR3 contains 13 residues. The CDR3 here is CAWTSGSSYEQYF. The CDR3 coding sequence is TGTGCCTGGACTAGCGGGTCCTCCTACGAGCAGTACTTC.

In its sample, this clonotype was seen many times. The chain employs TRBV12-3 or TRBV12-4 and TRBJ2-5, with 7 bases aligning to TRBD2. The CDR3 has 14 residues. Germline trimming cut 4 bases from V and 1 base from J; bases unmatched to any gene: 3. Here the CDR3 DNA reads TGTGCCAGCAGTTCTAGCGGCCTCCAAGAGACCCAGTACTTC. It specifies CASSSSGLQETQYF.

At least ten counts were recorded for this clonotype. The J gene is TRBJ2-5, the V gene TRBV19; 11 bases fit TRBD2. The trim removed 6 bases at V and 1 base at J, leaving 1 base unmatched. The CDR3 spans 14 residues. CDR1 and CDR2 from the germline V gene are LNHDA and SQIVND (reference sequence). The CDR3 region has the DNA TGTGCCAGTAGGACTAGCGGGATCCAAGAGACCCAGTACTTC. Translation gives CASRTSGIQETQYF.

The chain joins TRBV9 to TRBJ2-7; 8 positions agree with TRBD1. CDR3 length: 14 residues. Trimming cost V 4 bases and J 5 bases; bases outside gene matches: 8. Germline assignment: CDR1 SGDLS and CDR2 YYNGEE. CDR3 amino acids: CASSPQAGGHEQYF. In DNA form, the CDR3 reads TGTGCCAGCAGCCCCCAGGCAGGGGGCCACGAGCAGTACTTC.

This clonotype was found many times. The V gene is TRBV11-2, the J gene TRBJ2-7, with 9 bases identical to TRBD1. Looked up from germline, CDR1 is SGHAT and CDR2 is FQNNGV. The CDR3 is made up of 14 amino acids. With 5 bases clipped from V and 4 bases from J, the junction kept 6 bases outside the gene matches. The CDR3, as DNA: TGTGCCAGCAGCCACCCGGGACAGGGTTACGAGCAGTACTTC. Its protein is CASSHPGQGYEQYF.